Listed here is a single T cell receptor (beta chain). Its antigen remains unidentified. Germline assignment: CDR1 MNHEY and CDR2 SVGAGI. The CDR3 has 13 amino acids. The V end lost 2 bases, the J end lost 10 bases, and 9 bases lay between the germline ends. The protocol was immunoSEQ multiplex PCR, while the TCRdb copy is restricted to in-frame clones and leaves out a portion. This sample has roughly 200,000 clones, with about 86% found just once. This entry comes from a study of T cell responses to AZD1222 COVID-19 vaccine. Background on the study: Samples with a second dose at about 4 or about 12 weeks were pooled together. Study-wide results and limits: At 160-218 and 743-854, vaccine-associated CD4 TCRs were dominant, and they spanned spike. Repertoire samples came only from after the peak T cell response. Most donors were white British and more were female, and clonal diversity was possibly underestimated.

The V and J genes are TRBV6-5 and TRBJ1-6; D gene unclear. The sample here was peripheral blood, taken on day 0 of AZD1222 vaccination. The sequence derives from an adult in good health. CDR3 region: CASSYDGASPLHF. The CDR3 bases are TGTGCCAGCAGTTACGATGGCGCCTCACCCCTCCACTTT.